This T cell receptor (beta chain) comes out of a study of Graves' ophthalmopathy and Graves' hyperthyroidism. In the study overall: There was a collection of peripheral blood at initial diagnosis, before any treatment. Study-level points and caveats: Most thyroid clonotypes with frequency above 0.001 were detected in blood too.

In the case of this clonotype: Its antigen is unknown.

The authors amplified TCR beta CDR3 regions, and they did so from RNA transcripts for repertoire sequencing. A first-round RT-PCR used HTBI primers, followed by a second-round multiplex PCR. Each CDR3 protein is one row after TCRdb ran MiXCR on the multiplex PCR reads. The sample lists 740,000 or so distinct CDR3 sequences, approximately 40% occurring once. Excluded were patients with other autoimmune diseases, uncontrolled infections, pregnancy or lactation. Diagnosis relied on clinical symptoms, serum thyroxine, TRAb, thyroid ultrasound and orbital computed tomography. Germline V gives CDR1 SEHNR, CDR2 FQNEAQ (reference sequence). The length of the CDR3 is 13 residues. V was clipped by 4 bases and J by 5 bases, with 11 bases between them.

The receptor comes from an adult man with Graves' ophthalmopathy. The material sequenced was peripheral blood. The V gene is TRBV7-9, the J gene TRBJ2-5, with D tentatively TRBD1 (6 bases). The CDR3 DNA is TGTGCCAGCAGCTCAGGGGAATATGAGACCCAGTACTTC. Encoded protein: CASSSGEYETQYF.